This T cell receptor beta chain was sequenced for a study of human T cells and chemical hapten exposure. With regard to this clonotype: Its cognate antigen is unknown.

The CDR3 is 12 residues long. V lost 10 bases and J 12 bases, leaving 19 bases between the germline ends. CDR1 and CDR2 from the germline V gene are ENHRY and SYGVKD. Individual cDNA molecules received unique molecular identifiers in the library. From the RACE reads, TCRdb called clonotypes with MiXCR, one entry per CDR3 protein. The sample carries about 180,000 distinct CDR3 sequences, around 30% recorded once. Time point defined: pre-sensitization, week 0. Treatment reported: therapeutic diphenylcyclopropenone sensitization with weekly scalp DPC. Study-wide results and limits: Significantly greater numbers of large CDR3 similarity clusters came from expanded TCRs than from controls. Once DPC sensitization occurred, TCRs above 1 in 1000 frequency showed no change.

V usage is TRBV10-3 and J usage is TRBJ2-1, with D perhaps TRBD2 (5 bases). The TCR comes from a woman under 40 with alopecia areata. Some clones in this sample may be carry-over from other donors' samples. This material consisted of whole blood, taken in connection with sensitization to the hapten diphenylcyclopropenone (DPC). The CDR3 reads CATHRGEGSQFF. In DNA, the CDR3 is TGTGCCACCCATCGTGGAGAGGGATCGCAGTTCTTC.